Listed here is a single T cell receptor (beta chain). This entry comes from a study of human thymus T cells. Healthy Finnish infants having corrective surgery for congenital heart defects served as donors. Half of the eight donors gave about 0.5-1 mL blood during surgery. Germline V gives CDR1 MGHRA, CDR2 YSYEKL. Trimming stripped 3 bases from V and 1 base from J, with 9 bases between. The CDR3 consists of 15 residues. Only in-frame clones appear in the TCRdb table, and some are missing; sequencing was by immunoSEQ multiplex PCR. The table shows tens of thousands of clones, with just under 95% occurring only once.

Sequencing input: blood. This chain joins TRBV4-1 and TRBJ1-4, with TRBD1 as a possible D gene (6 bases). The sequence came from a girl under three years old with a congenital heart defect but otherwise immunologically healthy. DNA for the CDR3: TGCGCCAGCAGCCATTTCAGGGGAACTAATGAAAAACTGTTTTTT. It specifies CASSHFRGTNEKLFF.